These 9 T cell receptor beta chains were sequenced from one sample in a study of human T cells and chemical hapten exposure. TCRdb called the RACE reads again in MiXCR, with one record for every CDR3 protein. The sample holds about 80,000 distinct CDR3 sequences, about 9.9% seen once. Time point denoted: patch test 2, 6 weeks after DPC sensitization. Indicated treatment: therapeutic diphenylcyclopropenone sensitization with weekly scalp DPC. This material consisted of whole blood, taken in connection with sensitization to the hapten diphenylcyclopropenone (DPC). The receptors were sampled from a man between 18 and 29 years old with alopecia areata. Some clones in this sample may be carry-over from other donors' samples.

The chain employs TRBV20-1 and TRBJ2-5, with D unresolved. V was shortened by 5 bases and J by 5 bases, with 15 bases between the two germline ends. Germline-derived CDR1 and CDR2 are DFQATT and SNEGSKA (reference sequence). The CDR3 has 13 residues. DNA for the CDR3: TGCAGTGCTGCGAACGGTTATCAGGAGACCCAGTACTTC. It specifies CSAANGYQETQYF.

This clonotype was observed at least ten times. The chain recombines TRBV7-9 with TRBJ2-2, with D maybe TRBD2 (5 bases). Germline V gives CDR1 SEHNR, CDR2 FQNEAQ (reference sequence). Between the trimmed V and J ends, which lost 1 base and 9 bases, there was a span of 6 bases. This CDR3 is 12 amino acids long. The DNA for the CDR3 is TGTGCCAGCAGCTTAGGAGGGCGGGAGCTGTTTTTT. Its protein is CASSLGGRELFF.

This clonotype was recorded a few times. The chain is built from TRBV4-1 and TRBJ2-3; 13 positions match TRBD2. This CDR3 has 17 amino acids. J was trimmed by 0 bases and V by 3 bases; bases with no gene match: 3. Germline V gives CDR1 MGHRA, CDR2 YSYEKL. DNA for the CDR3: TGCGCCAGCAGCCAGGGACTAGCGGGGAAGAGCACAGATACGCAGTATTTT. As protein: CASSQGLAGKSTDTQYF.

This clonotype showed up just once. Germline is not matched at one junction end, which may reflect a read error. V gene TRBV7-2 combines with J gene TRBJ2-1, with D perhaps matching TRBD1 or TRBD2 (5 bases each). The germline V gene has CDR1 SGHTA and CDR2 FQGNSA. The CDR3 has 16 amino acids. The CDR3 DNA is TGTGCCGGCAGCTTAGTACCAGGGACCTCCTACAATGAGCAGTTCTTC. It encodes CAGSLVPGTSYNEQFF. Drawing the rest from reference TRBV7-2 and TRBJ2-1, the complete variable domain is GAGVSQSPSNKVTEKGKDVELRCDPISGHTALYWYRQSLGQGLEFLIYFQGNSAPDKSGLPSDRFSAERTGGSVSTLTIQRTQQEDSAVYLCAGSLVPGTSYNEQFFGPGTRLTVL.

Only a few counts were recorded for this clonotype. This chain uses TRBV9 with TRBJ2-5; tentatively, D is TRBD1 (5 bases). There are 14 residues in the CDR3. The V gene's germline CDR1 is SGDLS and CDR2 YYNGEE. The germline V and J ends were trimmed by 3 bases and 2 bases, with 11 bases remaining between them. CDR3 in amino acids: CASSADQGQETQYF. CDR3 bases: TGTGCCAGCAGCGCCGATCAGGGACAAGAGACCCAGTACTTC.

In its sample, this clonotype was seen many times. This chain uses TRBV14 with TRBJ2-3; 12 bases align to TRBD2. CDR1 and CDR2 from the germline V gene are SGHDN and FVKESK. The CDR3 is 18 amino acids. V lost 1 base, J lost 5 bases, and 10 bases stayed unmatched. The CDR3: CASSQGLAGVYVEDTQYF. Here the CDR3 DNA reads TGTGCCAGCAGCCAAGGACTAGCGGGGGTCTACGTTGAAGATACGCAGTATTTT.

This chain links TRBV7-9 with TRBJ2-4, with D maybe TRBD2 (6 bases). The CDR3 is 17 amino acids. V lost 1 base to trimming and J lost 6 bases, with 19 bases between them. The germline gives CDR1 SEHNR, CDR2 FQNEAQ (reference sequence). DNA of the CDR3: TGTGCCAGCAGCTTAGGGGGAGGAGGTCCGTATAGAAACATTCAGTACTTC. Its protein is CASSLGGGGPYRNIQYF.

The chain is built from TRBV7-3 and TRBJ2-2; no definite D call. CDR3 length: 14 amino acids. CDR1 SGHTA and CDR2 FQGTGA come from the germline V gene. The ends were cut back, 5 bases at V and 2 bases at J, with 9 bases in the middle. This CDR3 is CASSLDFNTGELFF. The CDR3 nucleotides read TGTGCCAGCAGCCTTGACTTCAACACCGGGGAGCTGTTTTTT.

This clonotype was found many times. J is TRBJ2-3 and V is TRBV2, with D hard to call. This CDR3 comprises 12 residues. CDR1 is SNHLY, CDR2 FYNNEI, per germline. The CDR3 DNA is TGTGTCGCTAGGGCAGACACAGATACGCAGTATTTT. Protein: CVARADTDTQYF. The whole variable domain, filled in from reference TRBV2 and TRBJ2-3, reads EPEVTQTPSHQVTQMGQEVILRCVPISNHLYFYWYRQILGQKVEFLVSFYNNEISEKSEIFDDQFSVERPDGSNFTLKIRSTKLEDSAMYFCVARADTDTQYFGPGTRLTVL.